These 17 T cell receptor beta chains were sequenced from one sample in a study of shared clonotypes between healthy human individuals. CD45RO negativity and positive selection for CCR7 defined naive CD8 cells, a population that excluded terminally differentiated effector memory CD45RA+ cells. Sequencing used immunoSEQ multiplex PCR; TCRdb keeps in-frame clones, though not all of them. Of 760,000 or so clones listed, roughly 96% are singletons. Sequenced material: naive CD8+ T cells sorted from blood. All receptors come from a man younger than 45 in good health.

This clone appeared a single time. The V call is TRBV5-4, the J call TRBJ2-1, with 10 bases identical to TRBD1. Germline-derived CDR1 and CDR2 are SGHNT and YYREEE (reference sequence). Trimming at V came to 0 bases and at J to 4 bases, leaving 1 base not matched to a gene. There are 15 residues in the CDR3. Here the CDR3 reads CASSLGGQGYNEQFF. The CDR3 DNA reads TGTGCCAGCAGCTTGGGGGGACAGGGGTACAATGAGCAGTTCTTC.

The chain carries TRBV2 and TRBJ2-1; 11 bases are shared with TRBD2. This CDR3 spans 15 amino acids. The germline V gene has CDR1 SNHLY and CDR2 FYNNEI. V lost 3 bases, J lost 4 bases, and 2 bases stayed unmatched. CDR3 nucleotide sequence: TGTGCCAGCAGTGAGTGGACTAGCGGGTACAATGAGCAGTTCTTC. As protein: CASSEWTSGYNEQFF.

The chain combines TRBV7-8 with TRBJ2-7, with D possibly matching TRBD2 (6 bases). V was pared by 1 base and J by 0 bases, with 10 bases between. This CDR3 contains 15 residues. Germline V CDR1 and CDR2: SGHVS, FQNEAQ. The CDR3 sequence: CASSLGGESSYEQYF. CDR3 bases: TGTGCCAGCAGCTTAGGGGGGGAAAGCTCCTACGAGCAGTACTTC.

V and J are TRBV30 and TRBJ1-3; maybe TRBD1 (5 bases). This CDR3 is built from 16 residues. Deletions cut 4 bases from V and 0 bases from J, with 16 bases between. CDR1 and CDR2 from the germline V gene are GTSNPN and SVGIG (reference sequence). The CDR3 loop reads CAWTFLGTGSGNTIYF. For the CDR3, the DNA is TGTGCCTGGACGTTTTTAGGGACGGGCTCTGGAAACACCATATATTTT.

The rearrangement uses TRBV6-5 and TRBJ2-2, with D possibly matching TRBD1 (6 bases). Germline V gene data show CDR1 as MNHEY and CDR2 as SVGAGI. V lost 7 bases and J 2 bases, leaving 11 bases between the germline ends. This CDR3 spans 14 amino acids. The chain's CDR3 is CASNVGQNTGELFF. In DNA, the CDR3 is TGTGCCAGCAACGTGGGACAAAACACCGGGGAGCTGTTTTTT.

This chain connects TRBV11-2 to TRBJ2-7; weak D call: TRBD1 (6 bases). Trimming shortened V by 5 bases and J by 7 bases, and 15 bases separated the two germline ends. The germline V gene encodes CDR1 SGHAT and CDR2 FQNNGV. The CDR3 totals 13 residues. CDR3: CASSPTGFREQYF. CDR3 sequence (DNA): TGTGCCAGCAGCCCCACAGGGTTTCGTGAGCAGTACTTC.

This chain connects TRBV7-2 to TRBJ1-5; D is perhaps TRBD1 (5 bases). Trimming cost V 1 base and J 4 bases, with 11 bases left between them. The CDR3 has 15 amino acids. Germline V lookup: CDR1 SGHTA, CDR2 FQGNSA. DNA for the CDR3: TGTGCCAGCAGCTTAGGTGACAGCGGGAATCAGCCCCAGCATTTT. This translates into CASSLGDSGNQPQHF.

The chain carries TRBV6-1 and TRBJ2-1; D ambiguous. The CDR3 spans 15 residues. The germline gives CDR1 MNHNS, CDR2 SASEGT. V lost 5 bases and J 6 bases, leaving 17 bases between the germline ends. CDR3 residues: CASSFTALAGNEQFF. The CDR3 DNA reads TGTGCCAGCAGTTTTACCGCCTTAGCTGGCAATGAGCAGTTCTTC.

The chain carries TRBV4-3 and TRBJ1-5; 12 bases align to TRBD1. This CDR3 is built from 18 residues. Germline V lookup: CDR1 LGHNA, CDR2 YSLEER. The V and J ends lost 2 bases and 5 bases, in that order; junction bases with no gene match: 10. CDR3 sequence (DNA): TGCGCCAGCAGCCAAAACCTCCGGGACAGGGGGCTCGATCAGCCCCAGCATTTT. Translating gives CASSQNLRDRGLDQPQHF.

The V gene is TRBV25-1, the J gene TRBJ2-1; D not resolved. Trimming stripped 4 bases from V and 5 bases from J, with 9 bases between. The CDR3 sequence is 13 residues long. The germline V gene encodes CDR1 MGHDK and CDR2 SYGVNS. The CDR3 DNA reads TGTGCCAGCAGTGTTCAGGCGGACAATGAGCAGTTCTTC. Residues: CASSVQADNEQFF.

The J gene is TRBJ2-1, the V gene TRBV7-6; TRBD2 matches at 8 bases. CDR3 length: 15 residues. Germline V CDR1 and CDR2: SGHVS, FNYEAQ. V dropped 5 bases and J dropped 10; count of bases not matched to a gene: 13. CDR3 in DNA: TGTGCCAGCAGCCTGGCGGGGGGAAAGACGGGAGAGCAGTTCTTC. Protein product: CASSLAGGKTGEQFF.

A single count supports this clone. This chain uses TRBV14 with TRBJ2-2, with 12 bases aligning to TRBD1. The germline V gene has CDR1 SGHDN and CDR2 FVKESK. This CDR3 has 19 residues. With V trimmed by 1 base and J by 4 bases, 10 bases remained unmatched. CDR3 in DNA: TGTGCCAGCAGCCAAGGCTCCGGGACAGGGGGCTTTAGCACCGGGGAGCTGTTTTTT. Translating it yields CASSQGSGTGGFSTGELFF.

V gene TRBV28 combines with J gene TRBJ2-7; no firm D call. The CDR3 contains 13 residues. Germline V gene lookup returns CDR1 MDHEN and CDR2 SYDVKM. Trimming stripped 2 bases from V and 3 bases from J, with 8 bases between. The chain's CDR3 is CASSLNLLYEQYF. CDR3 coding DNA: TGTGCCAGCAGTTTAAATCTCCTCTACGAGCAGTACTTC.

In regard to this clone: The same CDR3 arises from other DNA sequences in this sample as well. The chain joins TRBV4-3 to TRBJ1-1; D is perhaps TRBD1 (6 bases). Germline CDR1 reads LGHNA; CDR2 reads YSLEER. The CDR3 runs to 13 residues. Deletions cut 3 bases from V and 2 bases from J, with 7 bases between. In DNA, the CDR3 is TGCGCCAGCAGCCAGGACAGTAACACTGAAGCTTTCTTT. Translating it yields CASSQDSNTEAFF.

The chain is built from TRBV11-3 and TRBJ2-7; a weak D match, TRBD2 (6 bases). Germline V gene data show CDR1 as SGHNT and CDR2 as YENEEA. The ends were cut back, 1 base at V and 4 bases at J, with 11 bases in the middle. There are 14 residues in the CDR3. CDR3 nucleotide sequence: TGTGCCAGCAGCTTAGGGGGACTGAATTACGAGCAGTACTTC. Its translation is CASSLGGLNYEQYF.

V is TRBV15 and J is TRBJ1-4, with 9 bases matching TRBD1. The V and J ends lost 9 bases and 8 bases, in that order; junction bases with no gene match: 7. The CDR3 runs to 13 residues. CDR1 and CDR2 from the germline V gene are LNHNV and YYDKDF (reference sequence). The CDR3 spells CATRGQGAEKLFF. The CDR3 region has the DNA TGTGCCACTCGGGGACAGGGTGCGGAAAAACTGTTTTTT.

The chain recombines TRBV5-1 with TRBJ2-5; 10 bases match TRBD2. Germline trimming cut 0 bases from V and 7 bases from J; bases unmatched to any gene: 6. The CDR3 extends over 15 amino acids. Germline-derived CDR1 and CDR2 are SGHRS and YFSETQ. CDR3 amino acids: CASSLASGREWTQYF. DNA for the CDR3: TGCGCCAGCAGCTTGGCCAGCGGGAGGGAATGGACCCAGTACTTC.